The rows below give T cell receptor beta chains drawn from one sample of a study of cytomegalovirus exposure and HLA in healthy donors. Data came from immunoSEQ multiplex PCR; TCRdb stores just in-frame clones and leaves some out. This table holds around 150,000 clones, approximately 90% found once. Sequences were obtained from PBMCs. These receptors were collected from a man younger than 35 in good health and CMV-seronegative. Both conserved end residues are part of each CDR3. The D gene is left open where the match is weak. Expanded clones are given a class, and other clones once, few, many or no size at all.

DNA | CDR3 | D | J | size | V
TGCGCCAGCAGCTTGAAATCGCAGGGCACAGATACGCAGTATTTT | CASSLKSQGTDTQYF | - | TRBJ2-3 | - | TRBV5-1
TGTGCCAGCAGTTTAGTTGGGACAAGGGGAAGTCAGCCCCAGCATTTT | CASSLVGTRGSQPQHF | - | TRBJ1-5 | - | TRBV7-9
TGTGCCAGCAGCCCAGCAGCGGGAGGAATGGAGACCCAGTACTTC | CASSPAAGGMETQYF | TRBD2 | TRBJ2-5 | - | TRBV7-9
TGTGCCAGCAGCGTAGATCGTGAGCAGTTCTTC | CASSVDREQFF | - | TRBJ2-1 | - | TRBV9
TGTGCCAGCAGCTTAGACCAGGGAATGAACACTGAAGCTTTCTTT | CASSLDQGMNTEAFF | - | TRBJ1-1 | - | TRBV11-2
TGTGCCAGCAGCTTAGGGGGACGGGGGGTCCTCGACACCGGGGAGCTGTTTTTT | CASSLGGRGVLDTGELFF | - | TRBJ2-2 | - | TRBV5-6
TGTGCCAGCTGGACGGGGGGGGTCGGAGATACGCAGTATTTT | CASWTGGVGDTQYF | TRBD2 | TRBJ2-3 | - | TRBV2
TGTGCTAGCAGCTTAAGAACGGGTACTAATGAAAAACTGTTTTTT | CASSLRTGTNEKLFF | - | TRBJ1-4 | - | TRBV7-7
TGTGCCAGCAGCTTGGATCGGCAGGGTTTAGGCACTGAAGCTTTCTTT | CASSLDRQGLGTEAFF | - | TRBJ1-1 | - | TRBV5-4
TGCGCCAGCAGCCCCCCCAGCGGGACCCTCACAGATACGCAGTATTTT | CASSPPSGTLTDTQYF | TRBD2 | TRBJ2-3 | - | TRBV5-1
TGCGCCAGCAGCCAAGAATTATGGCAGGCCTATGGCTACACCTTC | CASSQELWQAYGYTF | - | TRBJ1-2 | - | TRBV4-1
TGTGCCAGCAGTGATCTAGCGAACACTGAAGCTTTCTTT | CASSDLANTEAFF | - | TRBJ1-1 | - | TRBV2
TGTGCCAGCAGTGAATTTGCGGGTTCCATGAACACCGGGGAGCTGTTTTTT | CASSEFAGSMNTGELFF | - | TRBJ2-2 | - | TRBV2
TGTGCCAGCAGGGACATCTTACATCAAGCTTTCTTT | CASRDILHQAFF | - | TRBJ1-1 | - | TRBV6-5
TGTGCCTGGAGTGTAGGTACAGGGTTATACTATGGCTACACCTTC | CAWSVGTGLYYGYTF | - | TRBJ1-2 | - | TRBV30
TGCGCCAGCAGTGAGTCGAAGTACCCAGGCGTCCAGGGCTACACCTTC | CASSESKYPGVQGYTF | - | TRBJ1-2 | - | TRBV10-1
TGTGCCAGCAGTTCCGGACTTCCCCCAGATACGCAGTATTTT | CASSSGLPPDTQYF | - | TRBJ2-3 | - | TRBV6-5
TGTGCCAGCAGTTACCCGCTAGCGGGAGGTACCTACGAGCAGTACTTC | CASSYPLAGGTYEQYF | TRBD2 | TRBJ2-7 | - | TRBV6-5
TGCGCCAGCAGCCCCGGGACTAGCTCTACTGAGACCCAGTACTTC | CASSPGTSSTETQYF | TRBD2 | TRBJ2-5 | - | TRBV4-3
TGCGCCAGCAGCTTGGTAGCGGGGGGAACCTACAATGAGCAGTTCTTC | CASSLVAGGTYNEQFF | TRBD2 | TRBJ2-1 | - | TRBV5-1
TGTGCCAGCAGCTCGGGCGGACAGGGGGGGGATCAGCCCCAGCATTTT | CASSSGGQGGDQPQHF | TRBD1 | TRBJ1-5 | - | TRBV5-5
TGTGCCAGCAGTGTGGTGACCCTTGGACGGCGGGGTACAAACATTCAGTACTTC | CASSVVTLGRRGTNIQYF | - | TRBJ2-4 | - | TRBV6-1
TGTGCCAGCAGCTCGGGACAGGGGCAGCACTATGGCTACACCTTC | CASSSGQGQHYGYTF | TRBD1 | TRBJ1-2 | few | TRBV11-1
TGTGCCAGCAGCTTAGATCTGGGGAGGTATGGCTACACCTTC | CASSLDLGRYGYTF | - | TRBJ1-2 | - | TRBV7-2
TGCGCCTCAACCCCGGGACTAGCGGGAGCTGGGGCCAACGTCCTGACTTTC | CASTPGLAGAGANVLTF | TRBD2 | TRBJ2-6 | - | TRBV10-1
TGCGCCAGCAGCCCCTACCCGGACAGGGGCGGTTATGGCTACACCTTC | CASSPYPDRGGYGYTF | TRBD1 | TRBJ1-2 | - | TRBV4-1
TGTGCCAGCAGCTCCAACTCGGGGAACATTCAGTACTTC | CASSSNSGNIQYF | - | TRBJ2-4 | - | TRBV11-2
TGTGCCAGCAGCAATACAGCGAGGGCTGAAGCTTTCTTT | CASSNTARAEAFF | - | TRBJ1-1 | once | TRBV14
TGCAGCGTTGCACCTATAACAGGGGGCTATGGCTACACCTTC | CSVAPITGGYGYTF | TRBD1 | TRBJ1-2 | - | TRBV29-1
TGTGCCACCAGCAGAGATGCGGGGGTTAGCTACGAGCAGTACTTC | CATSRDAGVSYEQYF | TRBD2 | TRBJ2-7 | - | TRBV15
TGTGCCAGCAGCGCAGGGTTTAGCACAGATACGCAGTATTTT | CASSAGFSTDTQYF | - | TRBJ2-3 | - | TRBV2
TGTGCCAGCAGCCCACACAGGGGAACTAATGAAAAACTGTTTTTT | CASSPHRGTNEKLFF | TRBD1 | TRBJ1-4 | - | TRBV7-9
TGTGCCAGCAGCTTGCGCGGGAGGAACACCGGGGAGCTGTTTTTT | CASSLRGRNTGELFF | TRBD2 | TRBJ2-2 | - | TRBV7-2
TGTGCCAGCAGGTCAAACAGGGTACTCTCACCCCTCCACTTT | CASRSNRVLSPLHF | - | TRBJ1-6 | - | TRBV11-2
TGTGCCAGCAGTTTTCGGGGGAGGGGCCCGTTCTTC | CASSFRGRGPFF | TRBD2 | TRBJ2-1 | - | TRBV28
TGTGCCAGTAGGGGAGGCAGGCCGCTGGAAGCTTTCTTT | CASRGGRPLEAFF | - | TRBJ1-1 | - | TRBV19
TGTGCCAGCAGCCAAATTTCAGGGTTTGACGATCAGCCCCAGCATTTT | CASSQISGFDDQPQHF | - | TRBJ1-5 | - | TRBV7-9
TGTGCCATCAGGGAGACAGGGGGTGCGGGAGCTTTCTTT | CAIRETGGAGAFF | TRBD1 | TRBJ1-1 | - | TRBV10-3